This entry concerns a single TCR beta chain. These data come from a study of blood T cell repertoires in COVID-19. In the study overall: COVID-19 samples from acute and convalescent phases originated in the United States, Italy and Spain. The analysed material was cDNA or gDNA that came from T cells, B-cell-depleted T cells, or PBMCs.

Seattle patient enrollment occurred during active infection, with longitudinal follow-up thereafter. Study processing details: The authors estimated nucleated cell counts from reference gene primer amplification. Assay: immunoSEQ multiplex PCR; the TCRdb copy retains only in-frame clones and omits some. The DNA was the basis for D and trimming; V, J and clone size are from that table. The table has fewer than 350,000 clones, roughly 89% seen once. This clonotype originated in a man aged 25-40 years with COVID-19, enrolled during active disease. Sequencing was done on a sample of peripheral blood.

The CDR3 DNA sequence: TGTGCCAGCAGCGTAGGAGGGCCCGAGCAGTACTTC. Translation: CASSVGGPEQYF. The chain uses TRBV9 and TRBJ2-7, with D tentatively TRBD2 (5 bases). Germline V CDR1 and CDR2: SGDLS, YYNGEE. The CDR3 runs to 12 residues. Trimming left V 0 bases short and J 6 bases short, with 7 bases between.